The rows below give T cell receptor beta chains drawn from one sample of a study of T cells in Graves' hyperthyroidism and ophthalmopathy. TCRdb redid the calling of the multiplex PCR reads with MiXCR, one entry per CDR3 protein. Here the sample spans almost 500,000 distinct CDR3 sequences, 22% being singletons. Sequencing input: blood. The receptors originated from a woman between 70 and 85 years old with Graves' ophthalmopathy. CDR3s include the opening cysteine and the closing phenylalanine or tryptophan. The D gene is left open where the match is weak. The size of a clone is reported for some rows only, either as once, few or many, or as a class for expanded clones.

-	-	TRBV27	TRBJ1-4	TGTGCCAGCAGTTTAAGGGGAATGGTTGAAAAACTGTTTTTT	CASSLRGMVEKLFF
few	-	TRBV5-1	TRBJ2-2	TGCGCCAGTAATACCGATCTCGCGAACACCGGGGAGCTGTTTTTT	CASNTDLANTGELFF
-	-	TRBV20-1	TRBJ2-7	TGCAGTGCTAGAGATCCCCCTCCAAGCATCGAGCAGTACTTC	CSARDPPPSIEQYF
few	-	TRBV5-1	TRBJ2-5	TGCGCCAGCAGTAACACCCCGGGATCGATAGAGACCCAGTACTTC	CASSNTPGSIETQYF
-	-	TRBV5-5	TRBJ1-1	TGTGCCAGCAGCTGGCGGACAGCGAACACTGAAGCTTTCTTT	CASSWRTANTEAFF
many	TRBD2	TRBV12-3/TRBV12-4	TRBJ2-1	TGTGCCAGCAGTACTCTTGGCGGGAGCTCCTACAATGAGCAGTTCTTC	CASSTLGGSSYNEQFF
few	-	TRBV5-1	TRBJ2-1	TGCGCCAGCAGCTTGGATACGGGCCGGTACAATGAGCAGTTCTTC	CASSLDTGRYNEQFF
-	TRBD2	TRBV6-1	TRBJ2-7	TGTGCCAGCAGTACCGGACTAGCGGGAGACGGCGAGCAGTACTTC	CASSTGLAGDGEQYF
many	-	TRBV7-9	TRBJ2-7	TGTGCCAGCACTCAGGCCTACGAGCAGTACTTC	CASTQAYEQYF
-	-	TRBV12-3/TRBV12-4	TRBJ1-4	TGTGCCAGCAGGATAACAGGGATAGCTAATGAAAAACTGTTTTTT	CASRITGIANEKLFF
many	-	TRBV11-2	TRBJ2-2	TGTGCCAGCAGCTTACGGTTCGCGAACACCGGGGAGCTGTTTTTT	CASSLRFANTGELFF
few	-	TRBV5-1	TRBJ2-2	TGCGCCAGCAGCTCCGGGACACCGAACACCGGGGAGCTGTTTTTT	CASSSGTPNTGELFF
-	TRBD1	TRBV13	TRBJ2-5	TGTGCCAGCAGCAGGTACAGGGGAGAAGGGGAGACCCAGTACTTC	CASSRYRGEGETQYF
many	TRBD1	TRBV5-8	TRBJ2-5	TGTGCCAGCAGCTTGACAGGGGCCCAAGAGACCCAGTACTTC	CASSLTGAQETQYF
once	TRBD1	TRBV28	TRBJ1-5	TGTGCCAGCAGACAACAGGGGGTCCGCAATCAGCCCCAGCATTTT	CASRQQGVRNQPQHF
few	TRBD1	TRBV28	TRBJ2-3	TGTGCCAGCAGTTTTCAGGGGGCTGGGGATACGCAGTATTTT	CASSFQGAGDTQYF
many	TRBD2	TRBV5-1	TRBJ2-1	TGCGCCAGCAGCTTGGAGGACGGGGAGGGAGAGCAGTTCTTC	CASSLEDGEGEQFF